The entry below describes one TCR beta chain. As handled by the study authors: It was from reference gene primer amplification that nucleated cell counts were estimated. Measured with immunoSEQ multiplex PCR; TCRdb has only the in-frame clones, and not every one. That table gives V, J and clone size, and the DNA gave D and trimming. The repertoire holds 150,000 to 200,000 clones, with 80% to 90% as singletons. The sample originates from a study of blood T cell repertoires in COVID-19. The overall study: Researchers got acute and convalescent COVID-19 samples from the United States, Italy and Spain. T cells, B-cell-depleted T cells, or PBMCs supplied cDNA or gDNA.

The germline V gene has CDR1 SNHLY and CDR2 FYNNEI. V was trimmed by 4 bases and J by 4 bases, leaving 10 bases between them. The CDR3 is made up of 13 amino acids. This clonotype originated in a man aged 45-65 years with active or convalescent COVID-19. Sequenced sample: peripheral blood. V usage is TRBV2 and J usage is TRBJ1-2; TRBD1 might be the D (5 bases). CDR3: CASSVTESYGYTF. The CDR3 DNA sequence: TGTGCCAGCAGTGTGACAGAATCCTATGGCTACACCTTC.